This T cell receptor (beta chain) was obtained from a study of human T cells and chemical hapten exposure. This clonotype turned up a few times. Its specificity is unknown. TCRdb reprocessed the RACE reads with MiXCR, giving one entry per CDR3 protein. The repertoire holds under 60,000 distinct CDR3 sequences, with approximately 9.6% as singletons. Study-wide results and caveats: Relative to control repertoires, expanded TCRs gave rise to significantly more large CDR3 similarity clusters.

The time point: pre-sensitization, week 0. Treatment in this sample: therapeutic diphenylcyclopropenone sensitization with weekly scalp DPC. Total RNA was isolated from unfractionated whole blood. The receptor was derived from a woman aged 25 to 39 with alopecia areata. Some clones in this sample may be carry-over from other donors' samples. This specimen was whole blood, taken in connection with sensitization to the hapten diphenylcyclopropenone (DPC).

CDR3: CSAAPGTGVFWNSPLHF. As DNA, the CDR3 is TGCAGTGCTGCCCCCGGGACAGGGGTTTTCTGGAATTCACCCCTCCACTTT. The chain recombines TRBV20-1 with TRBJ1-6; 10 nucleotides align to TRBD1. The CDR3 is made up of 17 amino acids. V was clipped by 5 bases and J by 7 bases; unmatched bases: 14. CDR1 is DFQATT, CDR2 SNEGSKA, per germline (reference sequence).